This TCR beta chain was observed in a study of blood T cell repertoires in COVID-19. About the study: Both acute and convalescent COVID-19 samples were obtained from the United States, Italy and Spain. The cDNA or gDNA used as material had been derived from T cells, B-cell-depleted T cells, or PBMCs.

V shed 1 base and J shed 2 bases, with 10 bases lying between them. Germline V gives CDR1 SGDLS, CDR2 YYNGEE. The CDR3 is 14 amino acids. Per the original methods: Reference gene primer amplification gave estimated nucleated cell counts. Sequencing was performed with immunoSEQ multiplex PCR; in TCRdb, only in-frame clones are kept and a portion is missing. D and trimming were read from the DNA, whereas the V and J calls and clone size are those reported in that table. The data show about 250,000 clones, about 88% seen once. This clonotype was obtained from a woman aged 40 to 50 who had recovered from COVID-19. The chain employs TRBV9 and TRBJ2-7; D might be TRBD1 (6 bases). The sample consisted of peripheral blood. Here the CDR3 DNA reads TGTGCCAGCAGCGTACAGGGGTCCCCCTACGAGCAGTACTTC. It codes for CASSVQGSPYEQYF.